These T cell receptor beta chains were read from a single sample in a study of blood T cell repertoires in COVID-19. The table came from immunoSEQ multiplex PCR; TCRdb's copy has only in-frame clones and leaves some out. The sample shows roughly 160,000 clones, under 90% of them seen only once. The sequenced material came from peripheral blood. The source of these receptors is a woman older than 75 with active or convalescent COVID-19. The CDR3 runs from the conserved cysteine through the conserved F or W. A D gene is named only where the DNA matches it firmly. Only part of the rows carry a size: once, few, many, or a class if the clone is expanded.

d_gene: TRBD2
j_gene: TRBJ2-2
abundance: once
v_gene: TRBV4-2
CDR3aa: CASETAGLAGITGELFF
CDR3nt: TGTGCCAGCGAGACGGCCGGACTAGCGGGAATAACCGGGGAGCTGTTTTTT

d_gene: TRBD2
j_gene: TRBJ2-7
abundance: NA
v_gene: TRBV2
CDR3aa: CASMGQRGDEQYF
CDR3nt: TGTGCCAGCATGGGGCAGCGGGGCGACGAGCAGTACTTC

d_gene: NA
j_gene: TRBJ2-3
abundance: NA
v_gene: TRBV4-2
CDR3aa: CASSQTSGGTDMQYF
CDR3nt: TGTGCCAGCAGCCAAACTAGCGGAGGGACAGATATGCAGTATTTT

d_gene: NA
j_gene: TRBJ1-1
abundance: NA
v_gene: TRBV6-5
CDR3aa: CASRSRGERQSEAFF
CDR3nt: TGTGCCAGCAGAAGCAGGGGTGAGAGACAAAGTGAAGCTTTCTTT

d_gene: TRBD1
j_gene: TRBJ1-2
abundance: few
v_gene: TRBV2
CDR3aa: CASRGTNRQGAVGYTF
CDR3nt: TGTGCCAGCAGAGGGACGAATAGACAGGGGGCTGTCGGCTACACCTTC

d_gene: NA
j_gene: TRBJ1-1
abundance: NA
v_gene: TRBV5-1
CDR3aa: CASSPRVNTEAFF
CDR3nt: TGCGCCAGCAGTCCGAGGGTGAACACTGAAGCTTTCTTT

d_gene: NA
j_gene: TRBJ1-2
abundance: few
v_gene: TRBV2
CDR3aa: CASSPPTGFYGYTF
CDR3nt: TGTGCCAGCAGTCCGCCGACAGGCTTCTATGGCTACACCTTC

d_gene: NA
j_gene: TRBJ1-2
abundance: NA
v_gene: TRBV19
CDR3aa: CASSMGRVIGYTF
CDR3nt: TGTGCCAGTAGTATGGGCAGGGTCATCGGCTACACCTTC

d_gene: NA
j_gene: TRBJ1-6
abundance: NA
v_gene: TRBV18
CDR3aa: CASSPTQGKNSPLHF
CDR3nt: TGTGCCAGCTCACCCACTCAGGGAAAGAATTCACCCCTCCACTTT

d_gene: NA
j_gene: TRBJ2-1
abundance: NA
v_gene: TRBV14
CDR3aa: CASSPSRTHNEQFF
CDR3nt: TGTGCCAGCAGCCCTTCTAGAACCCACAATGAGCAGTTCTTC

d_gene: NA
j_gene: TRBJ1-3
abundance: NA
v_gene: TRBV3-1/TRBV3-2
CDR3aa: CASSQMAQGGNTIYF
CDR3nt: TGTGCCAGCAGCCAGATGGCGCAGGGCGGAAACACCATATATTTT

d_gene: TRBD1
j_gene: TRBJ1-2
abundance: NA
v_gene: TRBV4-1
CDR3aa: CASSRMTGDYGYTF
CDR3nt: TGCGCCAGCAGCCGAATGACAGGGGATTATGGCTACACCTTC

d_gene: TRBD1
j_gene: TRBJ2-7
abundance: NA
v_gene: TRBV7-2
CDR3aa: CASSRPTGGVLEQYF
CDR3nt: TGTGCCAGCAGCCGCCCGACAGGGGGCGTTTTGGAGCAGTACTTC

d_gene: NA
j_gene: TRBJ2-3
abundance: NA
v_gene: TRBV2
CDR3aa: CASSAGRSTDTQYF
CDR3nt: TGTGCCAGCAGTGCGGGTCGTAGCACAGATACGCAGTATTTT

d_gene: NA
j_gene: TRBJ2-2
abundance: NA
v_gene: TRBV2
CDR3aa: CASSVEPGELFF
CDR3nt: TGTGCCAGCAGTGTAGAGCCCGGGGAGCTGTTTTTT

d_gene: TRBD2
j_gene: TRBJ2-7
abundance: NA
v_gene: TRBV4-1
CDR3aa: CASSRRGLAGTISYEQYF
CDR3nt: TGCGCCAGCAGCCGAAGGGGACTAGCGGGGACAATTTCCTACGAGCAGTACTTC

d_gene: TRBD2
j_gene: TRBJ2-7
abundance: NA
v_gene: TRBV7-8
CDR3aa: CASSLPPVGRALNEQYF
CDR3nt: TGTGCCAGCAGCTTACCCCCTGTGGGGAGGGCCTTGAACGAGCAGTACTTC

d_gene: TRBD1
j_gene: TRBJ1-3
abundance: few
v_gene: TRBV18
CDR3aa: CASSKIQTGPGNTIYF
CDR3nt: TGTGCCAGCTCAAAAATACAGACAGGGCCTGGAAACACCATATATTTT

d_gene: TRBD1
j_gene: TRBJ2-5
abundance: NA
v_gene: TRBV3-1/TRBV3-2
CDR3aa: CASSMGTVQETQYF
CDR3nt: TGTGCCAGCAGCATGGGGACAGTCCAAGAGACCCAGTACTTC

d_gene: TRBD1
j_gene: TRBJ2-2
abundance: few
v_gene: TRBV25-1
CDR3aa: CASSELGQGMNTGELFF
CDR3nt: TGTGCCAGCAGTGAGCTCGGACAGGGGATGAACACCGGGGAGCTGTTTTTT

d_gene: TRBD1
j_gene: TRBJ2-2
abundance: once
v_gene: TRBV19
CDR3aa: CASSMTGLNTGELFF
CDR3nt: TGTGCCAGTAGTATGACAGGGCTTAACACCGGGGAGCTGTTTTTT

d_gene: NA
j_gene: TRBJ1-6
abundance: once
v_gene: TRBV30
CDR3aa: CAWSVLGGGGGPLHF
CDR3nt: TGTGCCTGGAGTGTACTTGGTGGCGGTGGAGGACCCCTCCACTTT

d_gene: NA
j_gene: TRBJ2-1
abundance: NA
v_gene: TRBV27
CDR3aa: CASREIREQNVGQFF
CDR3nt: TGTGCCAGCAGGGAAATCCGGGAACAAAATGTGGGGCAGTTCTTC

d_gene: NA
j_gene: TRBJ2-1
abundance: NA
v_gene: TRBV28
CDR3aa: CASSLRSGTSLIYNEQFF
CDR3nt: TGTGCCAGCAGTCTAAGGAGCGGTACTAGCCTTATCTACAATGAGCAGTTCTTC

d_gene: TRBD2
j_gene: TRBJ2-3
abundance: NA
v_gene: TRBV19
CDR3aa: CASMRTSGSYTDTQYF
CDR3nt: TGTGCCAGCATGAGGACTAGCGGGAGTTATACAGATACGCAGTATTTT

d_gene: NA
j_gene: TRBJ2-3
abundance: NA
v_gene: TRBV28
CDR3aa: CASSSLGLTDTQYF
CDR3nt: TGTGCCAGCAGCTCGCTAGGACTAACAGATACGCAGTATTTT

d_gene: TRBD1
j_gene: TRBJ1-1
abundance: NA
v_gene: TRBV6-5
CDR3aa: CASRIGTGVTEAFF
CDR3nt: TGTGCCAGCAGGATCGGGACAGGGGTTACTGAAGCTTTCTTT